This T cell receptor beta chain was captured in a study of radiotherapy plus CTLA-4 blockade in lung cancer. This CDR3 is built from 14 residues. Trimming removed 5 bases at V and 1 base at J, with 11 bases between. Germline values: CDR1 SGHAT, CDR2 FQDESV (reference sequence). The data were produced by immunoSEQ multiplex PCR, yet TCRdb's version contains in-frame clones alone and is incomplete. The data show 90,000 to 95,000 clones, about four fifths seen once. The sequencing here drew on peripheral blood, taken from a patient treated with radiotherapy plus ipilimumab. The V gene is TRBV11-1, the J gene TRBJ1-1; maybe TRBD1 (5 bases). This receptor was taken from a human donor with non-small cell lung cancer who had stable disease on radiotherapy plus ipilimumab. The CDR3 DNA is TGTGCCAGCAGCCCAAGGAGGGGGAACACTGAAGCTTTCTTT. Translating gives CASSPRRGNTEAFF.